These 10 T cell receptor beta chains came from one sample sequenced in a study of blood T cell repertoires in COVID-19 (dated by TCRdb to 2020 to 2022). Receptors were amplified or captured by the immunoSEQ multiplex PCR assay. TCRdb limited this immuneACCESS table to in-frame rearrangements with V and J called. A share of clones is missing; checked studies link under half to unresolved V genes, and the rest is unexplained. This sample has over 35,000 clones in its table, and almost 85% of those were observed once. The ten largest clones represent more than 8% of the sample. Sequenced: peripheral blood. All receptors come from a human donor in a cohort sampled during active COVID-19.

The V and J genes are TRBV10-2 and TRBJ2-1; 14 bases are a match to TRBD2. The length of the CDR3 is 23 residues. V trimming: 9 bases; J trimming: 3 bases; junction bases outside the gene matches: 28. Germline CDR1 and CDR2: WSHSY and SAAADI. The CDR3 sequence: CASRRRGTSGRGGAGRDYNEQFF. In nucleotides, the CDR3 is TGCGCCAGTAGACGAAGGGGGACTAGCGGGAGAGGGGGAGCCGGTAGGGACTACAATGAGCAGTTCTTC.

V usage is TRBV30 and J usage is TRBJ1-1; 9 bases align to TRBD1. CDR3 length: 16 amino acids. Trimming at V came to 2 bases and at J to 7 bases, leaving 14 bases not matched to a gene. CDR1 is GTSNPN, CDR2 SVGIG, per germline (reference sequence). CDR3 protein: CAWSLQGARGRLEAFF. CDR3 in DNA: TGTGCCTGGAGTTTACAGGGGGCTAGGGGCAGACTTGAAGCTTTCTTT. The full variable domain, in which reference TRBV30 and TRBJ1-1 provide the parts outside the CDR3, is SQTIHQWPATLVQPVGSPLSLECTVEGTSNPNLYWYRQAAGRGLQLLFYSVGIGQISSEVPQNLSASRPQDRQFILSSKKLLLSDSGFYLCAWSLQGARGRLEAFFGQGTRLTVV.

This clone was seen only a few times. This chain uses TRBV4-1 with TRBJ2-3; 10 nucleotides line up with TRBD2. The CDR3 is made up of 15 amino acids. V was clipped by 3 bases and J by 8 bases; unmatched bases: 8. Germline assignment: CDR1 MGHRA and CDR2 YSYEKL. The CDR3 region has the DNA TGCGCCAGCAGCCAGGAGCGGGGGGGCCAGGGTACGCAGTATTTT. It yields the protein CASSQERGGQGTQYF.

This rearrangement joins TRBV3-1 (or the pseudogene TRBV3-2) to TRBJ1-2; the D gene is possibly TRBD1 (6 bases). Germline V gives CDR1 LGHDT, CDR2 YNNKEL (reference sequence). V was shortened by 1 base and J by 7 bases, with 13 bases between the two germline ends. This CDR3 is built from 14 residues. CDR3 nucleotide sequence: TGTGCCAGCAGCCAAGGTCAGGGGTTGCTTGGCTACACCTTC. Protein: CASSQGQGLLGYTF.

The DNA for the CDR3 is TGTGCCAGCAGCCCCCCAGGGGGCTCTGAAGCTTTCTTT. This encodes CASSPPGGSEAFF. The V gene is TRBV12-3 or TRBV12-4, the J gene TRBJ1-1; 8 nucleotides match TRBD1. This CDR3 contains 13 residues. J lost 6 bases, V lost 6 bases, and 6 bases had no gene match.

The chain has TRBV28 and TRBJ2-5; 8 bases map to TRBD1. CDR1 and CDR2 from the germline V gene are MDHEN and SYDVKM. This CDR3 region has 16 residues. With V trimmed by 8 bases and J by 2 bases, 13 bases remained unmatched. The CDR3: CASAIPGGVAQETQYF. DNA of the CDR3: TGTGCCAGCGCTATCCCAGGGGGCGTCGCGCAAGAGACCCAGTACTTC.

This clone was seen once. The CDR3 here is CASSYGQPAHNEQFF. The CDR3 nucleotides are TGTGCCAGCAGTTACGGGCAGCCCGCCCACAATGAGCAGTTCTTC. The genes are TRBV6-2 or TRBV6-3 and TRBJ2-1, with D unresolved. Germline V lookup: CDR1 MNHEY, CDR2 SVGEGT. This CDR3 has 15 residues. V was trimmed by 2 bases and J by 5 bases, leaving 13 bases between them.

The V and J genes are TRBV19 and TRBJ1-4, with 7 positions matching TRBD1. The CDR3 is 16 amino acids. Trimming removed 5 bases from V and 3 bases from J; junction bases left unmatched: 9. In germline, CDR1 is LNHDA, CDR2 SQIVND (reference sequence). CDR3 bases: TGTGCCAGTAGTCTTCGGGTTGGGACAGCTAATGAAAAACTGTTTTTT. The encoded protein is CASSLRVGTANEKLFF. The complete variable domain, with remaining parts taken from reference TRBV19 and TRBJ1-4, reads DGGITQSPKYLFRKEGQNVTLSCEQNLNHDAMYWYRQDPGQGLRLIYYSQIVNDFQKGDIAEGYSVSREKKESFPLTVTSAQKNPTAFYLCASSLRVGTANEKLFFGSGTQLSVL.

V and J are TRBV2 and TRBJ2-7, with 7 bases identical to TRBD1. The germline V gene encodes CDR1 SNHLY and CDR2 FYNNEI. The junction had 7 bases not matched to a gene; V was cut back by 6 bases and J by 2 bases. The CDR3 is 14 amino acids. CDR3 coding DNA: TGTGCCAGCAGACAGGGGATCGGGGCCTACGAGCAGTACTTC. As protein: CASRQGIGAYEQYF.

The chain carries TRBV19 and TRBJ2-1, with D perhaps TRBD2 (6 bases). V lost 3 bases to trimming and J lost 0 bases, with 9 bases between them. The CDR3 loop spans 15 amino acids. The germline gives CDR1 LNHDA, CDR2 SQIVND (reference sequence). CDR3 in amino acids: CASSISGSSYNEQFF. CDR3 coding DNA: TGTGCCAGTAGTATCTCCGGGAGCTCCTACAATGAGCAGTTCTTC. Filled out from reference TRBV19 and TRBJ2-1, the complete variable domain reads DGGITQSPKYLFRKEGQNVTLSCEQNLNHDAMYWYRQDPGQGLRLIYYSQIVNDFQKGDIAEGYSVSREKKESFPLTVTSAQKNPTAFYLCASSISGSSYNEQFFGPGTRLTVL.